The 23 T cell receptor beta chains below were found in one sample sequenced in a study of blood T cell repertoires in COVID-19. Sequencing used immunoSEQ multiplex PCR; TCRdb keeps in-frame clones, though not all of them. The profile shows 200,000 to 250,000 clones, approximately 87% of them singletons. Material: PBMCs or T cells enriched from blood (not recorded which). Every receptor here comes from a woman aged 45-65 years in a cohort exposed to, infected with or recovered from COVID-19 (not recorded which).

V gene TRBV4-3 combines with J gene TRBJ2-5, with D perhaps TRBD2 (5 bases). The CDR3 runs to 15 residues. Per germline, CDR1 LGHNA and CDR2 YSLEER. V shed 0 bases and J shed 2 bases, with 10 bases lying between them. CDR3 DNA: TGCGCCAGCAGCCAAGAGGCGGGTATACAAGAGACCCAGTACTTC. This translates into CASSQEAGIQETQYF.

This clone appeared once. The gene calls are TRBV19 and TRBJ2-7; weak D call: TRBD2 (6 bases). The germline CDR1 and CDR2 sequences are LNHDA and SQIVND (reference sequence). The length of the CDR3 is 18 residues. V lost 2 bases and J 0 bases, leaving 20 bases between the germline ends. The CDR3 here is CASSISLLRTTDSYEQYF. The CDR3 region has the DNA TGTGCCAGTAGTATATCCCTCCTTCGGACTACCGACTCCTACGAGCAGTACTTC. Complete variable domain (other parts from reference TRBV19 and TRBJ2-7): DGGITQSPKYLFRKEGQNVTLSCEQNLNHDAMYWYRQDPGQGLRLIYYSQIVNDFQKGDIAEGYSVSREKKESFPLTVTSAQKNPTAFYLCASSISLLRTTDSYEQYFGPGTRLTVT.

The chain recombines TRBV24-1 with TRBJ2-1, with 7 bases that match TRBD2. This CDR3 spans 15 amino acids. Germline V gives CDR1 KGHDR, CDR2 SFDVKD. The trim removed 0 bases at V and 6 bases at J, leaving 4 bases unmatched. The CDR3, as DNA: TGTGCCACCAGTGATTTGAGTTGGGGGGGCAATGAGCAGTTCTTC. Translating it yields CATSDLSWGGNEQFF.

The rearrangement links TRBV7-2 to TRBJ1-2; 7 nucleotides match TRBD1. Germline V gene sequence: CDR1 SGHTA, CDR2 FQGNSA. V lost 5 bases and J lost 4; bases outside the gene matches: 7. The CDR3 covers 14 residues. In nucleotides, the CDR3 is TGTGCCAGCAGCGCCGTTAGACAGGGCTATGGCTACACCTTC. It codes for CASSAVRQGYGYTF.

This rearrangement joins TRBV19 to TRBJ1-5, with TRBD1 matching 7 bases. The CDR3 length is 16 residues. CDR1 is LNHDA, CDR2 SQIVND, per germline (reference sequence). The J segment lost 0 bases and the V segment lost 4 bases, leaving 6 bases of the junction unmatched. CDR3 residues: CASSTGQFYSNQPQHF. The CDR3 region has the DNA TGTGCCAGTAGTACGGGACAGTTTTATAGCAATCAGCCCCAGCATTTT.

In this sample, this clone turned up a few times. This rearrangement joins TRBV9 to TRBJ2-5; TRBD2 is a possible D gene (5 bases). The CDR3 runs 16 residues. V was pared by 4 bases and J by 5 bases, with 21 bases between. Germline assignment: CDR1 SGDLS and CDR2 YYNGEE. CDR3 DNA sequence: TGTGCCAGCAGCCTTTCGGCTAGCCCCACTCGGGAGACCCAGTACTTC. This gives the protein CASSLSASPTRETQYF.

The chain links TRBV5-6 to TRBJ1-2; TRBD1 matches 7 bases. Germline V gene lookup returns CDR1 SGHDT and CDR2 YYEEEE. The CDR3 is 13 amino acids. The V segment lost 4 bases and the J segment 6 bases; nucleotides outside the gene matches: 6. This CDR3 is CASSPTGVDGYTF. The CDR3 DNA sequence: TGTGCCAGCAGCCCAACAGGGGTGGATGGCTACACCTTC.

The V gene is TRBV27, the J gene TRBJ1-1; D possibly corresponds to TRBD1 (6 bases). CDR1 and CDR2 from the germline V gene are MNHEY and SMNVEV (reference sequence). The CDR3 loop spans 15 amino acids. With 4 bases removed from V and 4 bases from J, the gap between germline ends came to 16 bases. This chain's CDR3 is CASSSRTVVSTEAFF. CDR3 nucleotides: TGTGCCAGCAGTTCCCGGACAGTGGTGAGCACTGAAGCTTTCTTT.

The V call is TRBV7-2, the J call TRBJ2-6; tentative D call: TRBD1 (6 bases). V was trimmed by 6 bases and J by 4 bases, leaving 22 bases between them. The CDR3 totals 18 residues. CDR1 SGHTA and CDR2 FQGNSA come from the germline V gene. The DNA for the CDR3 is TGTGCCAGCAGTTCTGGGCAGGGGAAGAGCTCCGGGGCCAACGTCCTGACTTTC. Translation: CASSSGQGKSSGANVLTF. Supplemented by reference TRBV7-2 and TRBJ2-6, the full variable domain reads GAGVSQSPSNKVTEKGKDVELRCDPISGHTALYWYRQSLGQGLEFLIYFQGNSAPDKSGLPSDRFSAERTGGSVSTLTIQRTQQEDSAVYLCASSSGQGKSSGANVLTFGAGSRLTVL.

This rearrangement joins TRBV9 to TRBJ2-3; 11 nucleotides line up with TRBD1. The CDR3 extends over 15 amino acids. The germline V gene has CDR1 SGDLS and CDR2 YYNGEE. V lost 4 bases to trimming and J lost 9 bases; unmatched junction nucleotides: 10. The CDR3 DNA sequence: TGTGCCAGCAGCCCGGGACAGGGGGGCGTCCTGACGCAGTATTTT. This codes for CASSPGQGGVLTQYF.

The chain combines TRBV19 with TRBJ2-7; TRBD1 matches 7 bases. Germline values: CDR1 LNHDA, CDR2 SQIVND (reference sequence). The CDR3 is made up of 15 amino acids. Trimming took 3 bases from V and 3 from J; bases not matched to a gene: 8. The CDR3 DNA reads as TGTGCCAGTAGTATTTATACAGGGGAGATCTACGAGCAGTACTTC. Its protein is CASSIYTGEIYEQYF.

This clone was picked up a small number of times. The J gene is TRBJ1-4, the V gene TRBV6-5; 10 bases fit TRBD1. The ends lost 4 bases at V and 7 bases at J; junction bases unmatched: 6. This CDR3 region has 15 residues. The germline CDR1 and CDR2 sequences are MNHEY and SVGAGI. The CDR3 here is CASSLGDRGGEKLFF. As DNA, the CDR3 is TGTGCCAGCAGTTTGGGGGACAGGGGCGGTGAAAAACTGTTTTTT.

This clone was detected a few times. The gene calls are TRBV2 and TRBJ1-5; 7 bases agree with TRBD1. Germline V gene sequence: CDR1 SNHLY, CDR2 FYNNEI. This CDR3 comprises 16 residues. J lost 2 bases, V lost 5 bases, and 9 bases had no gene match. The CDR3 spells CASSSDRDLGNQPQHF. DNA for the CDR3: TGTGCCAGCAGTAGTGACAGGGATCTGGGCAATCAGCCCCAGCATTTT.

This chain joins TRBV7-3 and TRBJ2-7; D might be TRBD2 (6 bases). The CDR3 spans 14 residues. V shed 5 bases and J shed 6 bases, with 17 bases lying between them. CDR1 SGHTA and CDR2 FQGTGA come from the germline V gene. The DNA for the CDR3 is TGTGCCAGCAGCGTGAACAGCGGGTCTGTCGAGCAGTACTTC. Translating gives CASSVNSGSVEQYF. The full variable domain, in which reference TRBV7-3 and TRBJ2-7 provide the parts outside the CDR3, is GAGVSQTPSNKVTEKGKYVELRCDPISGHTALYWYRQSLGQGPEFLIYFQGTGAADDSGLPNDRFFAVRPEGSVSTLKIQRTERGDSAVYLCASSVNSGSVEQYFGPGTRLTVT.

The chain links TRBV28 to TRBJ1-5; D is unclear. Germline values: CDR1 MDHEN, CDR2 SYDVKM. The CDR3 covers 14 residues. V was trimmed by 2 bases and J by 5 bases, leaving 10 bases between them. In DNA, the CDR3 is TGTGCCAGCAGTTTAATTAGGAGGTATCAGCCCCAGCATTTT. Translated: CASSLIRRYQPQHF.

This clone was detected once. The V call is TRBV4-1, the J call TRBJ1-6; TRBD1 is a possible D gene (6 bases). Trimming pared 1 base from V and 7 bases from J, leaving 11 bases between. Germline V gene lookup returns CDR1 MGHRA and CDR2 YSYEKL. The CDR3 consists of 15 residues. The CDR3 loop reads CASSQGTVGNSPLHF. DNA of the CDR3: TGCGCCAGCAGCCAAGGGACAGTTGGGAATTCACCCCTCCACTTT.

This clone was counted only a few times. This rearrangement joins TRBV5-5 to TRBJ1-1; possible D gene TRBD1, 5 bases. Germline CDR1 and CDR2: SGHKS and YYEKEE (reference sequence). V was pared by 6 bases and J by 1 base, with 16 bases between. The length of the CDR3 is 15 residues. The CDR3 sequence is CASTFSQGPNTEAFF. Here the CDR3 DNA reads TGTGCCAGCACGTTCTCTCAGGGCCCGAACACTGAAGCTTTCTTT.

This chain uses TRBV7-2 with TRBJ2-3, with D possibly TRBD1 on 6 matching bases. The CDR3 is 13 residues long. V was clipped by 8 bases and J by 1 base, with 10 bases between them. From germline, CDR1 is SGHTA and CDR2 FQGNSA. The CDR3 coding sequence is TGTGCCAGCGGCCAGGGGCGCACAGATACGCAGTATTTT. It translates to CASGQGRTDTQYF.

CDR3: CASSVDQGNYGYTF. CDR3 bases: TGTGCCAGCAGCGTAGACCAGGGGAACTATGGCTACACCTTC. The rearrangement links TRBV9 to TRBJ1-2; maybe TRBD1 (6 bases). With 0 bases removed from V and 2 bases from J, the gap between germline ends came to 8 bases. The CDR3 covers 14 residues. The germline V gene encodes CDR1 SGDLS and CDR2 YYNGEE.

The chain joins TRBV5-4 to TRBJ1-3; 9 bases align to TRBD1. This CDR3 is built from 13 residues. V gave up 4 bases and J gave up 6 bases; unmatched junction bases: 2. Germline V gene sequence: CDR1 SGHNT, CDR2 YYREEE (reference sequence). DNA of the CDR3: TGTGCCAGCAGCAGGGACAGGGAAAACACCATATATTTT. Protein product: CASSRDRENTIYF.

This chain connects TRBV29-1 to TRBJ1-2, with 8 bases matching TRBD1. The V gene end was trimmed by 6 bases and the J gene end by 8 bases; junction bases not matched to a gene: 11. The germline gives CDR1 SQVTM, CDR2 ANQGSEA. This CDR3 comprises 13 residues. The CDR3, as DNA: TGCAGCGTAGTTCGGGACAGGAGTGTGGGCTACACCTTC. It specifies CSVVRDRSVGYTF.

In its sample, this clone was seen once. One end of the junction does not line up with germline, which may come from a read error. The gene calls are TRBV7-7 and TRBJ2-5, with TRBD1 identical over 9 bases. Per the germline V gene, CDR1 is SSHAT and CDR2 is FNYEAQ (reference sequence). The CDR3 has 15 residues. The CDR3 DNA sequence: TGTGCTAGCAGCCTGGGGACAGGGAAAGGAGAGACCCAGTACTTC. Protein sequence: CASSLGTGKGETQYF.

The V and J genes are TRBV7-9 and TRBJ1-3; D uncertain. V gave up 0 bases and J gave up 8 bases, with 8 bases separating them. The CDR3 runs 13 residues. Germline CDR1 is SEHNR and CDR2 is FQNEAQ (reference sequence). The CDR3 DNA is TGTGCCAGCAGCTTAGCGCCATGGCACACCATATATTTT. Residues: CASSLAPWHTIYF.